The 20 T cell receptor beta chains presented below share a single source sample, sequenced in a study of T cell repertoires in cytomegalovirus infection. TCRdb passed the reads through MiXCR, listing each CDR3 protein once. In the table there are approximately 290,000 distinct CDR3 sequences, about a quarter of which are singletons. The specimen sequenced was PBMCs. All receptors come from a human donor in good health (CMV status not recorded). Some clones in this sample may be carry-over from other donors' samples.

Written as DNA, the CDR3 is TGCGCCAGCAGCTACCAGGGGGCATCCTACGAGCAGTACTTC. Amino acids: CASSYQGASYEQYF. The chain combines TRBV5-1 with TRBJ2-7; 8 nucleotides agree with TRBD1. The CDR3 runs 14 residues. V trimming: 3 bases; J trimming: 1 base; junction bases outside the gene matches: 3. Per germline, CDR1 SGHRS and CDR2 YFSETQ.

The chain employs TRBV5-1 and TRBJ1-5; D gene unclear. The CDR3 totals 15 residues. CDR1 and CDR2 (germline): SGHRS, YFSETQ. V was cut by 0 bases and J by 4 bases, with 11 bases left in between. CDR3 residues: CASSLAPGYNQPQHF. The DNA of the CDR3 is TGCGCCAGCAGCTTGGCGCCCGGGTATAATCAGCCCCAGCATTTT.

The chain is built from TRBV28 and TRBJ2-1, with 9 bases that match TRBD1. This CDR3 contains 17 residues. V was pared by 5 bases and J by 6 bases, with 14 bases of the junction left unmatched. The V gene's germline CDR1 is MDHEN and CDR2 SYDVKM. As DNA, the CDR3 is TGTGCCAGCAGTCTAGACTCCGGGACAGGGAGGACCAATGAGCAGTTCTTC. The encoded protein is CASSLDSGTGRTNEQFF.

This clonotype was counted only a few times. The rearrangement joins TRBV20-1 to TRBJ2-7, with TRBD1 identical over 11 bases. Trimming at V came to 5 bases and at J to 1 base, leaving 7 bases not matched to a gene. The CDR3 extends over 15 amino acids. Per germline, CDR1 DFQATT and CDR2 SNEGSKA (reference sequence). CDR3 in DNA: TGCAGTGCTGGAAAGGGACAGGGGGTTTCCTACGAGCAGTACTTC. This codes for CSAGKGQGVSYEQYF.

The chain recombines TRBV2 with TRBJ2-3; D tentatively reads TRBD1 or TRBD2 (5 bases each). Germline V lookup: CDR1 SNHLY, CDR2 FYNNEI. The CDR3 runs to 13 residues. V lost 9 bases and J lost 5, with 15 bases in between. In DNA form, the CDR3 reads TGTGCCAGTGGGACCCTCGAGGGAGATACGCAGTATTTT. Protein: CASGTLEGDTQYF.

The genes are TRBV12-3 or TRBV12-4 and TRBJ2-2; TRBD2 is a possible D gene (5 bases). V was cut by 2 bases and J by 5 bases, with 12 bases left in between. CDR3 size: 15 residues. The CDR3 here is CASSLSGRRTGELFF. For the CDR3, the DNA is TGTGCCAGCAGTTTAAGTGGGAGAAGGACCGGGGAGCTGTTTTTT.

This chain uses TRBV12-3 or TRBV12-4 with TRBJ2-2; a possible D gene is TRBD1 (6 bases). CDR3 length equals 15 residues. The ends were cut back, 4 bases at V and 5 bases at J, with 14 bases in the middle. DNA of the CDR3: TGTGCCAGCAGTTCAGGAACAGGGTGGACCGGGGAGCTGTTTTTT. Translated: CASSSGTGWTGELFF.

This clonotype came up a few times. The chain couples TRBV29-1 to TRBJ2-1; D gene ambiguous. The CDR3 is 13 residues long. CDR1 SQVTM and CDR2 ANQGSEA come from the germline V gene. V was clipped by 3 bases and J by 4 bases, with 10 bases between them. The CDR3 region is CSVESDIYNEQFF. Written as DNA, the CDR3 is TGCAGCGTTGAGAGCGACATTTACAATGAGCAGTTCTTC.

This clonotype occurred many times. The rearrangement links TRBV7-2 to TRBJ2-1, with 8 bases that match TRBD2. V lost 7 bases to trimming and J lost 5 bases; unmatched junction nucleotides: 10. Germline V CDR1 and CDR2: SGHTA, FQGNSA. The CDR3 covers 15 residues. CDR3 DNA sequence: TGTGCCAGCACCAACCCGGGACTAGGTCACAATGAGCAGTTCTTC. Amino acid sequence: CASTNPGLGHNEQFF.

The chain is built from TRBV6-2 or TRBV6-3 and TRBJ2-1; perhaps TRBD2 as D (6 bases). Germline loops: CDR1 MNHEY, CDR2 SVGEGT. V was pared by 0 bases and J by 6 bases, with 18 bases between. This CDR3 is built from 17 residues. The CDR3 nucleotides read TGTGCCAGCAGTTACTCGCTAGCGTCCTTTGCCCTCAATGAGCAGTTCTTC. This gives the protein CASSYSLASFALNEQFF.

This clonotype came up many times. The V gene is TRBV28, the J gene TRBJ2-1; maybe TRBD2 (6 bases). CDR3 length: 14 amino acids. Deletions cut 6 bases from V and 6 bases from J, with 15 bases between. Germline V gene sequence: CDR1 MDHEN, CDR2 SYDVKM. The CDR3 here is CASSNVAASNEQFF. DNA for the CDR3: TGTGCCAGCAGCAATGTAGCGGCCTCCAATGAGCAGTTCTTC.

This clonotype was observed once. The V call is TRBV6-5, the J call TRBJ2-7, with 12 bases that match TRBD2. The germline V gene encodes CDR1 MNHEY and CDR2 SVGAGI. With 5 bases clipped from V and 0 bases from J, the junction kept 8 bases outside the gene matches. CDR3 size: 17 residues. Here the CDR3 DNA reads TGTGCCAGCAGTAGACTAGCGGGAGACCTAAGCTCCTACGAGCAGTACTTC. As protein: CASSRLAGDLSSYEQYF.

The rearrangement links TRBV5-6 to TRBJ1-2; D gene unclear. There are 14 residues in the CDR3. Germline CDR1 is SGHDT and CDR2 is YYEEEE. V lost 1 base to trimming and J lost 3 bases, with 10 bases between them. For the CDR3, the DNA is TGTGCCAGCAGCTTGTTTCTTTTCGACTATGGCTACACCTTC. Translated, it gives CASSLFLFDYGYTF.

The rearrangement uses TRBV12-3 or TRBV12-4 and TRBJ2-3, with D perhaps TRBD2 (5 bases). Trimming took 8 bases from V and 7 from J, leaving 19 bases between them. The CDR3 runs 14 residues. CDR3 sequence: CASSYSESMYTQYF. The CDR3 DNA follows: TGTGCCAGCTCCTATAGCGAGAGCATGTATACGCAGTATTTT.

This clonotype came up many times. CDR3 amino acids: CASSALAGVYEQYF. The CDR3 DNA reads as TGTGCCAGCAGCGCCCTAGCGGGAGTATACGAGCAGTACTTC. The rearrangement joins TRBV7-2 to TRBJ2-7, with 10 bases aligning to TRBD2. Unmatched junction bases numbered 5, after V lost 5 bases and J lost 4 bases. The CDR3 sequence is 14 residues long. CDR1 is SGHTA, CDR2 FQGNSA, per germline.

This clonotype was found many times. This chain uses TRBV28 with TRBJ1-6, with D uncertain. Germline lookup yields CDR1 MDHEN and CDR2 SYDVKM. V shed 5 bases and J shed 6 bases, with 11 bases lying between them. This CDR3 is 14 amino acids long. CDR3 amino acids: CASSRTRTNSPLHF. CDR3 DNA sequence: TGTGCCAGCAGTCGTACACGGACTAATTCACCCCTCCACTTT. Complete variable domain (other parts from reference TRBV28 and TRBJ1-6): DVKVTQSSRYLVKRTGEKVFLECVQDMDHENMFWYRQDPGLGLRLIYFSYDVKMKEKGDIPEGYSVSREKKERFSLILESASTNQTSMYLCASSRTRTNSPLHFGNGTRLTVT.

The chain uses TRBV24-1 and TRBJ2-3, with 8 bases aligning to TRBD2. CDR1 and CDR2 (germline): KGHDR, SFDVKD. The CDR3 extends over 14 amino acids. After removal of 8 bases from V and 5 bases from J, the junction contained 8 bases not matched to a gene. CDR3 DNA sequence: TGTGCCACCAACCGGGGGAGCGGGAGAGATACGCAGTATTTT. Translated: CATNRGSGRDTQYF.

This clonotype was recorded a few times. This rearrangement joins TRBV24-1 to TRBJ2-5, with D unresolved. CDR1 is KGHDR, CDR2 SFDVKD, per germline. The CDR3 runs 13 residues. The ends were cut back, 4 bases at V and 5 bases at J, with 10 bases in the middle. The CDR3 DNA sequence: TGTGCCACCAGTGAAACCACTCGGGAGACCCAGTACTTC. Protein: CATSETTRETQYF.

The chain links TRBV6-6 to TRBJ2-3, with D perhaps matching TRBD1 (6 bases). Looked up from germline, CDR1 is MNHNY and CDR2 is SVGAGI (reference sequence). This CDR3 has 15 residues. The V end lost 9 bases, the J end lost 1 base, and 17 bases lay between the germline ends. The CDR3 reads CASGTSIWGTDTQYF. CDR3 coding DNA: TGTGCCAGTGGGACATCTATTTGGGGCACAGATACGCAGTATTTT.

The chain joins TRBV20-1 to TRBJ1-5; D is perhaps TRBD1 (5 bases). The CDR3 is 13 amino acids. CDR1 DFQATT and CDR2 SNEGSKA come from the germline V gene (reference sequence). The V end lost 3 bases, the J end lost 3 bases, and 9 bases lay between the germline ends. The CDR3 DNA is TGCAGTGCTAGTCAGGGATCCAATCAGCCCCAGCATTTT. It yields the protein CSASQGSNQPQHF.